These T cell receptor beta chains were read from a single sample in a study of OX40 agonist ivuxolimab in advanced cancers. Assay used: immunoSEQ multiplex PCR; TCRdb lists only in-frame clones, some missing. The sample consists of about 48,000 clones, 65% to 85% of them appearing once. The sample consisted of CD4+ or CD8+ T cells sorted from blood, taken in a trial of the OX40 agonist ivuxolimab. These receptors all come from an adult with an advanced solid tumor such as melanoma, head and neck, liver or kidney cancer. The conserved cysteine and the conserved F or W are not part of the CDR3 here. The size entry is marked missing in some rows and otherwise reads once, few, many or a size class.

TRBV7-2	few	TRBJ2-2	ASSLGQPNTGELF
TRBV20-1	-	TRBJ1-6	SAFRDPPLH
TRBV19	-	TRBJ2-2	ASRGLGGAGELF
TRBV4-3	-	TRBJ2-1	ASSSTGQGWGEQF
TRBV10-3	-	TRBJ2-7	AISGGVSYEQY
TRBV9	-	TRBJ2-3	ASSVGTGFGTDTQY
TRBV30	-	TRBJ1-2	AWSKGRGALTSGYT
TRBV2	-	TRBJ1-4	ASRKDRGGANEKLF
TRBV7-2	few	TRBJ2-2	ASRETSIRGELF
TRBV14	-	TRBJ2-4	ASSQFGVIGIQY
TRBV7-2	-	TRBJ1-2	ASSLGREVIGPT
TRBV5-1	once	TRBJ1-2	ASSSDSLRGYT
TRBV9	-	TRBJ2-7	ASSAEPDWYEQY
TRBV18	-	TRBJ1-1	ASSPAGTGRTEAF
TRBV6-4	-	TRBJ2-1	ASSSTSGVTEQF
TRBV7-2	-	TRBJ1-3	ASSSRTGSGNTIY
TRBV30	-	TRBJ1-2	AWSIGFDYGYT
TRBV5-1	-	TRBJ2-3	ASSLLAGEADTQY
TRBV6-5	-	TRBJ1-6	ASSYGTGNSPLH
TRBV5-4	-	TRBJ1-6	ASSFQQGGSPLH
TRBV7-2	-	TRBJ1-2	ASSPLRSGGNYGYT
TRBV5-1	few	TRBJ1-2	ASSLLAGYGYT
TRBV11-2	once	TRBJ1-3	ASSNLQGSGNTIY
TRBV6-5	-	TRBJ1-1	ASSPGNRGNTEAF
TRBV7-9	-	TRBJ2-1	ASSQGGTGVFV
TRBV6-6	few	TRBJ1-2	ASRPNDKTNYGYT
TRBV6-1	-	TRBJ1-5	ASSESRTASNQPQH
TRBV7-2	once	TRBJ2-7	ASSLDPGGGHEQY
TRBV6-5	-	TRBJ2-4	ASRRQGENIQY
TRBV7-8	-	TRBJ2-3	ASSVARATDTQY
TRBV6-6	-	TRBJ2-1	ASSSGQGRFNEQF
TRBV2	-	TRBJ2-5	ASSEVARGTQY
TRBV6-5	-	TRBJ2-2	ASSYSWGGAGELF
TRBV7-8	-	TRBJ1-2	ASSQLPGQINYGYT
TRBV10-3	-	TRBJ2-7	AISETGTGPSYEQY
TRBV19	-	TRBJ2-6	ASSILPGPGANVLT
TRBV2	-	TRBJ1-5	ASSGTVAPQH
TRBV9	-	TRBJ2-7	ASSPSGLGQGAAYEQY
TRBV7-3	-	TRBJ2-3	ASSLSSKVTDTQY
TRBV6-6	-	TRBJ1-5	ASSYGSDQPQH
TRBV7-2	-	TRBJ1-2	ASSSQGIPNYGYT
TRBV29-1	-	TRBJ1-1	SVGLTGAGNTEAF
TRBV2	-	TRBJ1-1	ASMGEVNTEAF
TRBV2	-	TRBJ2-7	ASSPRDATYEQY
TRBV6-6	-	TRBJ1-2	ASSRGGQGFGYT
TRBV5-5	-	TRBJ1-1	ASSPLGGGALGTEAF
TRBV18	-	TRBJ2-3	ASSRLAIDTQY
TRBV27	-	TRBJ1-5	ASRGGTVSNQPQH
TRBV2	-	TRBJ2-7	ASSELTGSHEQY
TRBV7-2	-	TRBJ2-3	ASSLDTSGGSRDTQY
TRBV18	-	TRBJ1-4	ASSRENEKLF
TRBV6-1	-	TRBJ1-5	ASTRTGFNQPQH
TRBV5-5	once	TRBJ1-2	ASSPMGRHTGGVSRGYT